This T cell receptor beta chain stems from a study of OX40 agonist ivuxolimab in advanced cancers. Study-level background: Across the patients, intravenous ivuxolimab was delivered every 2 weeks at 0.01 to 10 mg/kg. Patients with prior anti-PD-1, anti-PD-L1 or anti-CTLA-4 therapy were eligible; about 41% had some. Overall study findings and caveats: Average numbers of expanded clones were greater in CD8+ T cells than in CD4+. The investigators did not determine what antigen specificity the expanded peripheral T cells had.

Assay: immunoSEQ multiplex PCR; the TCRdb copy retains only in-frame clones and omits some. The sample carries fewer than 40,000 clones, over 60% recorded once. Trimming took off 0 bases at V and 4 bases at J, with 7 bases between the two ends. This CDR3 spans 14 amino acids. The germline V gene encodes CDR1 SGHDT and CDR2 YYEEEE. For this clone: Its antigen remains unknown.

The input for sequencing was CD4+ or CD8+ T cells sorted from blood, taken in a trial of the OX40 agonist ivuxolimab. The clonotype originates from an adult with an advanced solid tumor such as melanoma, head and neck, liver or kidney cancer. The chain is built from TRBV5-6 and TRBJ2-2; no clear D gene. The CDR3 coding sequence is TGTGCCAGCAGCTTGGCACCGTTCACCGGGGAGCTGTTTTTT. This sequence encodes CASSLAPFTGELFF.